The 5 T cell receptor beta chains below were found in one sample sequenced in a study of CD8 T cells in Susac syndrome. RNA in amounts of about 0.45 to 1 ug was reverse transcribed with random hexamers. TCRdb re-analysed the immunoSEQ multiplex PCR reads in MiXCR, keeping a single row per CDR3 protein. Altogether 150,000 to 200,000 distinct CDR3 sequences are present, roughly 95% being singletons, with the ten largest covering over 0.09%. Sequenced material: CD4+ T cells from PBMCs. Every receptor here comes from a human donor with multiple sclerosis.

This chain links TRBV29-1 with TRBJ1-1; D gene unclear. The germline CDR1 and CDR2 sequences are SQVTM and ANQGSEA. The CDR3 has 13 residues. V was shortened by 7 bases and J by 1 base, with 13 bases between the two germline ends. The CDR3 spells CSGEGRENTEAFF. The CDR3 DNA reads as TGCAGCGGGGAAGGACGGGAGAACACTGAAGCTTTCTTT.

The rearrangement uses TRBV4-2 and TRBJ1-5, with D perhaps matching TRBD1 (5 bases). V lost 0 bases to trimming and J lost 3 bases, with 9 bases between them. CDR3 length: 15 residues. Germline values: CDR1 LGHNA, CDR2 YNFKEQ. The DNA of the CDR3 is TGTGCCAGCAGCCAAGAGGGACGACCCAATCAGCCCCAGCATTTT. As protein: CASSQEGRPNQPQHF.

The chain couples TRBV5-4 to TRBJ2-2, with no clear D. Per germline, CDR1 SGHNT and CDR2 YYREEE (reference sequence). This CDR3 region has 14 residues. V lost 3 bases, J lost 6 bases, and 12 bases lay in between. The CDR3 nucleotides read TGTGCCAGCAGCTCGGGCCCATTGGCCGGGGAGCTGTTTTTT. Its translation: CASSSGPLAGELFF.

This rearrangement joins TRBV9 to TRBJ1-2, with TRBD1 matching over 8 bases. The CDR3 sequence is 15 residues long. With V trimmed by 0 bases and J by 7 bases, 8 bases remained unmatched. Germline V gives CDR1 SGDLS, CDR2 YYNGEE. CDR3 sequence: CASSVEPGGAGGYTF. In DNA form, the CDR3 reads TGTGCCAGCAGCGTAGAACCAGGGGGCGCAGGTGGCTACACCTTC.

This sequence joins TRBV7-9 and TRBJ2-2; 9 nucleotides match TRBD1. The CDR3 is made up of 16 amino acids. V shed 5 bases and J 5 bases; nucleotides not matched to a gene: 9. Germline V CDR1 and CDR2: SEHNR, FQNEAQ (reference sequence). For the CDR3, the DNA is TGTGCCAGCAGCCCACCGGGACAGGGAGCAACCGGGGAGCTGTTTTTT. Translation: CASSPPGQGATGELFF.